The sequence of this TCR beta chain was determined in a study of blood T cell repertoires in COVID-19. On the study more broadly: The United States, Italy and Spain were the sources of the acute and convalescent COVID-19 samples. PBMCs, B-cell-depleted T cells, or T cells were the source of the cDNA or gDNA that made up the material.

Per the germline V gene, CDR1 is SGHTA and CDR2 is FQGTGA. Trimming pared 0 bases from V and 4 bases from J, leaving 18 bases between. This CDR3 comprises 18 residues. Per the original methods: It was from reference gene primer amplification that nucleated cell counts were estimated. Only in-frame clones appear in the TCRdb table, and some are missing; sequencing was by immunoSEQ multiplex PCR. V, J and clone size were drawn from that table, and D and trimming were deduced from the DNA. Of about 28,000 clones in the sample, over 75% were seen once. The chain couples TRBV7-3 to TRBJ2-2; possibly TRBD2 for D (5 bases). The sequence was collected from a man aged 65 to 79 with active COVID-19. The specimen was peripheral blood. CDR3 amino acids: CASSLTAPRAGSTGELFF. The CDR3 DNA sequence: TGTGCCAGCAGCTTAACCGCCCCGAGGGCAGGAAGCACCGGGGAGCTGTTTTTT. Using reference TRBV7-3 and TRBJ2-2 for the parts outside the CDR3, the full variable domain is GAGVSQTPSNKVTEKGKYVELRCDPISGHTALYWYRQSLGQGPEFLIYFQGTGAADDSGLPNDRFFAVRPEGSVSTLKIQRTERGDSAVYLCASSLTAPRAGSTGELFFGEGSRLTVL.